This T cell receptor beta chain was observed in a study of T cells after yellow fever vaccination. Study-level information: Where fractions had low cell numbers, libraries were prepared from them with the SMART-Seq v4 Ultra Low Input RNA kit.

The V and J ends lost 7 bases and 1 base, in that order; junction bases with no gene match: 7. Germline V gene data show CDR1 as MDHEN and CDR2 as SYDVKM. This CDR3 contains 15 residues. MiXCR, applied by TCRdb to the 5' RACE reads, yields one record per CDR3 protein. This table has some 600,000 distinct CDR3 sequences, 17% appearing once. The sequence was collected from a man aged 18 to 29 who received the YFV17D yellow fever vaccine. The V and J genes are TRBV28 and TRBJ2-1, with TRBD2 identical over 7 bases. Sequenced here: PBMCs, sampled around 5 days after the first yellow fever vaccination. CDR3 nucleotide sequence: TGTGCCAGCATCGACGGGGGGTTGTCCTACAATGAGCAGTTCTTC. It specifies CASIDGGLSYNEQFF.